This T cell receptor beta chain derives from a study of HIV-infected children after antiretroviral therapy interruption. The sample holds many counts of this clonotype. Its specificity is not known. The V gene lost 2 bases and the J gene lost 2 bases, with 5 bases spanning the gap. CDR1 is SGHDT, CDR2 YYEEEE, per germline. The CDR3 loop spans 13 amino acids. The TCR library was built from RNA with a 3' RACE protocol and unique molecular identifiers. MiXCR, run by TCRdb on the 3' RACE reads, gives a single entry per CDR3 protein. The repertoire includes approximately 96,000 distinct CDR3 sequences, roughly 6.4% of them detected once, and roughly 1% sits in the top ten. Treatment meaning: PENTA 11 planned treatment interruption arm or continuous ART arm. Study-wide results and caveats: By the end of treatment interruption, naive CD4+ clonality (Gini) increased.

Sequencing used CD45RA+ CD4+ T cells from PBMCs, pooled from several time points, obtained from a donor given antiretroviral therapy, either interrupted or continuous. Indicated subset: naive CD4+ CD45RA+ CD45RO- T cells. The TCR originated in a pool of human donors with HIV. The V call is TRBV5-6, the J call TRBJ1-5; possible D gene TRBD1, 5 bases. CDR3 loop: CASSFRGNQPQHF. CDR3 in DNA: TGTGCCAGCAGCTTCAGGGGCAATCAGCCCCAGCATTTT.